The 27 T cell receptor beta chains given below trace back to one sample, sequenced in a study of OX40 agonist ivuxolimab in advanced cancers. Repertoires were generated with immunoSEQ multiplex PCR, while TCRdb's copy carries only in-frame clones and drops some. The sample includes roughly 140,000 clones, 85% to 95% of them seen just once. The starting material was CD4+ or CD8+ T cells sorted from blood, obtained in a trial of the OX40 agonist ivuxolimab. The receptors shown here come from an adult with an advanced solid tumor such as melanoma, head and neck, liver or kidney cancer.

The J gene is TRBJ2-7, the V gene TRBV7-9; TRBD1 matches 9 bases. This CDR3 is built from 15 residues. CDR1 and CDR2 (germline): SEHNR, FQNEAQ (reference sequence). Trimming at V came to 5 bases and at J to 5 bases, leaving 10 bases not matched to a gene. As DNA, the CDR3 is TGTGCCAGCAGCCCGCAGGGGACAGGGTTCAACGAGCAGTACTTC. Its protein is CASSPQGTGFNEQYF.

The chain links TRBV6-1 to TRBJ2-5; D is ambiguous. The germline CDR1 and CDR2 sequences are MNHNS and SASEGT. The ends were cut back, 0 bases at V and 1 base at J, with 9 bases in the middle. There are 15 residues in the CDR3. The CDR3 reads CASSEARAFQETQYF. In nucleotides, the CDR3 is TGTGCCAGCAGTGAAGCACGGGCTTTCCAAGAGACCCAGTACTTC.

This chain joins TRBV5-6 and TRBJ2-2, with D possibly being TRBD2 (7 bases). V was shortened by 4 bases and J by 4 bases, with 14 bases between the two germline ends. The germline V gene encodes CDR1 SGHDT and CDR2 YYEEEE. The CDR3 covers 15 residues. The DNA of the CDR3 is TGTGCCAGCAGCCCCGGGGGGCGGCGCACCGGGGAGCTGTTTTTT. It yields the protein CASSPGGRRTGELFF.

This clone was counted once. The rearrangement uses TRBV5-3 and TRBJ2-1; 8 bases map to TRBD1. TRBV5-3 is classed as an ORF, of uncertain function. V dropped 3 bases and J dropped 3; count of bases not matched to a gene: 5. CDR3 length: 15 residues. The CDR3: CARSSDRGHYNEQFF. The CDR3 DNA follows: TGTGCCAGAAGCTCAGACAGGGGTCACTACAATGAGCAGTTCTTC.

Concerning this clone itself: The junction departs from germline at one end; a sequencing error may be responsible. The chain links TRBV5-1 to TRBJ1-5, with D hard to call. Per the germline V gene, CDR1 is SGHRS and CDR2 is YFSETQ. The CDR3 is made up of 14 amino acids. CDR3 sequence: CASSLARGDQPQHF. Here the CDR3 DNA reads TGTGCCAGCAGCTTGGCCCGGGGAGATCAGCCCCAGCATTTT.

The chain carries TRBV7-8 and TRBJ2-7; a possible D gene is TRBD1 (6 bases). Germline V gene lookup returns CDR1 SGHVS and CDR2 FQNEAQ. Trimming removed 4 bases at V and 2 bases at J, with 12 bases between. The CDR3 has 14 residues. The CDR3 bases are TGTGCCAGCAGCTCACGGGACAACCCCTACGAGCAGTACTTC. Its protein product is CASSSRDNPYEQYF. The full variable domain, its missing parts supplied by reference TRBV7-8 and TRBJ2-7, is GAGVSQSPRYKVAKRGQDVALRCDPISGHVSLFWYQQALGQGPEFLTYFQNEAQLDKSGLPSDRFFAERPEGSVSTLKIQRTQQEDSAVYLCASSSRDNPYEQYFGPGTRLTVT.

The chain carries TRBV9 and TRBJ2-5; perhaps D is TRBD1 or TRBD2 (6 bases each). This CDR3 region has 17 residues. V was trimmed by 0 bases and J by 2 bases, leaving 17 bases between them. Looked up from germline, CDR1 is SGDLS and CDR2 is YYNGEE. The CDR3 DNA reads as TGTGCCAGCAGCGTAGCTACGAGCGGAGGGGGGCAAGAGACCCAGTACTTC. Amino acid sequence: CASSVATSGGGQETQYF.

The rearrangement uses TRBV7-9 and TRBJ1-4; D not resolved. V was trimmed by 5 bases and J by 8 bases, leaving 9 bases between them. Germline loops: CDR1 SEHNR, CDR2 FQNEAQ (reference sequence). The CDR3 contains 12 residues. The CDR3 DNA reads TGTGCCAGCAGCCTCATCCAGGAAAAACTGTTTTTT. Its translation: CASSLIQEKLFF.

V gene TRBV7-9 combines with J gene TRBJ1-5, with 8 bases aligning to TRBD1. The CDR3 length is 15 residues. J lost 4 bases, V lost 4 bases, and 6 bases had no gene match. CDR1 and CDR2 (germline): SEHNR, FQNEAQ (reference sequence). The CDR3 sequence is CASSSGTGGNQPQHF. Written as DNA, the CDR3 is TGTGCCAGCAGCTCGGGAACAGGGGGGAATCAGCCCCAGCATTTT.

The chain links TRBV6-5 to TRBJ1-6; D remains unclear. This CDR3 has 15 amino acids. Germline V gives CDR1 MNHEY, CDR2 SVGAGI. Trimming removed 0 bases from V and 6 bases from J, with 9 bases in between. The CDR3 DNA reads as TGTGCCAGCAGTTACTCCGGCAGATTTAATTCACCCCTCCACTTT. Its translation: CASSYSGRFNSPLHF.

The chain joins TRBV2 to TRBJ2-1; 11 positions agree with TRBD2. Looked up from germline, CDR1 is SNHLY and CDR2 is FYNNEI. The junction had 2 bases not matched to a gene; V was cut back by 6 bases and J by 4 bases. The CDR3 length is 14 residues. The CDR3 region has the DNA TGTGCCAGCAGGGGACTAGCGGATTACAATGAGCAGTTCTTC. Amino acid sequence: CASRGLADYNEQFF.

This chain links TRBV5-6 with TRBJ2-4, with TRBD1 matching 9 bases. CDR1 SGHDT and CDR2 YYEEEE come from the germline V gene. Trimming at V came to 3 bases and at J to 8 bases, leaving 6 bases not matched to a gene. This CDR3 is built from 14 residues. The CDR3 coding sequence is TGTGCCAGCAGCTCGACAGGGGGTGCAGACATTCAGTACTTC. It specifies CASSSTGGADIQYF.

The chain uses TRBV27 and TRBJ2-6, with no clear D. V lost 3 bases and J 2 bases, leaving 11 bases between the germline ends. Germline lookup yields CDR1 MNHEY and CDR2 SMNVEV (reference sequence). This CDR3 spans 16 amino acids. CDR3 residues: CASSLTFLPGANVLTF. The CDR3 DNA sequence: TGTGCCAGCAGTTTGACATTCCTCCCTGGGGCCAACGTCCTGACTTTC.

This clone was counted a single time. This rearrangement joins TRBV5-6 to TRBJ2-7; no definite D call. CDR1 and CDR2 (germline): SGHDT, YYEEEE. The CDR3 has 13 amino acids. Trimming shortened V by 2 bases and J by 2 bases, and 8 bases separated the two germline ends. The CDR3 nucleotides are TGTGCCAGCAGCTTTTGGGTAACCTACGAGCAGTACTTC. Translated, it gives CASSFWVTYEQYF.

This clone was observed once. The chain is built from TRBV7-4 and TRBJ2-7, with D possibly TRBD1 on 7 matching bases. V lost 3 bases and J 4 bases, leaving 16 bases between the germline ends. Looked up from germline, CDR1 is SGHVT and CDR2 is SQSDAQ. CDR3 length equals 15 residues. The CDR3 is CASSLRTGLSYEQYF. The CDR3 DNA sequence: TGTGCCAGCAGCTTGCGGACAGGACTATCTTACGAGCAGTACTTC.

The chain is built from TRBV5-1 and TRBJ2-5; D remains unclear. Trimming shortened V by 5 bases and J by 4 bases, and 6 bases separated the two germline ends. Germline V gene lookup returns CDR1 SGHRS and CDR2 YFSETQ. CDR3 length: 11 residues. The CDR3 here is CASRSAETQYF. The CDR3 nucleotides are TGCGCCAGCAGATCAGCAGAGACCCAGTACTTC.

The CDR3 DNA reads TGTGCCAGCAGTTCCTCCGACAGTTTGTGGGGCTACACCTTC. Its protein is CASSSSDSLWGYTF. The chain is built from TRBV27 and TRBJ1-2; the D gene is possibly TRBD1 (5 bases). Between the trimmed V and J ends, which lost 4 bases and 8 bases, there was a span of 17 bases. Germline V CDR1 and CDR2: MNHEY, SMNVEV (reference sequence). The CDR3 has 14 amino acids.

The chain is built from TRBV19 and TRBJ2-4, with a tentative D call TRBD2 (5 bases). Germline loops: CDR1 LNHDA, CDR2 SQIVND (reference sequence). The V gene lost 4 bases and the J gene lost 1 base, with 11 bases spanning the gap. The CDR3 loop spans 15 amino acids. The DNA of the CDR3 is TGTGCCAGTAGTAGTGCGGGCTACGCCAAAAACATTCAGTACTTC. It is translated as CASSSAGYAKNIQYF.

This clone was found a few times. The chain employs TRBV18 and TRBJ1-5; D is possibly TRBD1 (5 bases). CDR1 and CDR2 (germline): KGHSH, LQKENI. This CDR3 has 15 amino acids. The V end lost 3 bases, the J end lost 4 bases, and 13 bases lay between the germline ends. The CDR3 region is CASSPSGPGNQPQHF. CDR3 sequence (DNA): TGTGCCAGCTCACCGTCAGGGCCGGGTAATCAGCCCCAGCATTTT.

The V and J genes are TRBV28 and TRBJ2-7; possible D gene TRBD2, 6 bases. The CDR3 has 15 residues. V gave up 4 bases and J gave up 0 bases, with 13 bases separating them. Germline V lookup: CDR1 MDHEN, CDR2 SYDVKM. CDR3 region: CASSSPGLDSYEQYF. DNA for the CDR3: TGTGCCAGCAGTTCCCCGGGACTGGACTCCTACGAGCAGTACTTC.

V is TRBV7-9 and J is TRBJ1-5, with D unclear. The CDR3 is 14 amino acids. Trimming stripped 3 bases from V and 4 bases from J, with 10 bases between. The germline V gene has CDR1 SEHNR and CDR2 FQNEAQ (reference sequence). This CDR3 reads CASSLMTENQPQHF. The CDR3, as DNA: TGTGCCAGCAGCTTGATGACGGAAAATCAGCCCCAGCATTTT.

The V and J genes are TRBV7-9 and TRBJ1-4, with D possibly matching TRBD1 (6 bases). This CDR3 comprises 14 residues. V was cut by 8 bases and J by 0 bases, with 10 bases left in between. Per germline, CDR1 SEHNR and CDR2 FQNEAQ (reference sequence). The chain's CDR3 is CASLPGATNEKLFF. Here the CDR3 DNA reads TGTGCCAGCCTCCCAGGGGCAACTAATGAAAAACTGTTTTTT.

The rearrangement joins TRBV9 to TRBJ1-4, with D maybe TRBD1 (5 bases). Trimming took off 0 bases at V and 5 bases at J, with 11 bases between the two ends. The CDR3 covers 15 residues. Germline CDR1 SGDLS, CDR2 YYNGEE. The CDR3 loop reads CASSVAPGTNEKLFF. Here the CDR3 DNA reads TGTGCCAGCAGCGTAGCGCCAGGGACGAATGAAAAACTGTTTTTT.

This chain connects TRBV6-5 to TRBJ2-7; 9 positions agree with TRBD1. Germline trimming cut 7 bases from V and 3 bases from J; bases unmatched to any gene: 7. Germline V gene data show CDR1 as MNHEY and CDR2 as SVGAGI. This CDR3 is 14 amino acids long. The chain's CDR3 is CASMRDRGIYEQYF. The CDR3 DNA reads TGTGCCAGCATGCGAGACAGGGGGATCTACGAGCAGTACTTC.

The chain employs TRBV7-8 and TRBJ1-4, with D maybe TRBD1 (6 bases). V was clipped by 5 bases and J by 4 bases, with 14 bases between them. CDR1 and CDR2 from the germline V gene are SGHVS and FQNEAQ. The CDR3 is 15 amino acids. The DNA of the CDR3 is TGTGCCAGCAGCCAACAGGGACCTCGTAATGAAAAACTGTTTTTT. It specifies CASSQQGPRNEKLFF.

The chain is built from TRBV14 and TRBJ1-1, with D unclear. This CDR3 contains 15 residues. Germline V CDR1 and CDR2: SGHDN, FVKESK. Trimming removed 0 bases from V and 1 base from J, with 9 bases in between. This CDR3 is CASSQDPPWNTEAFF. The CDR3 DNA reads TGTGCCAGCAGCCAAGACCCGCCTTGGAACACTGAAGCTTTCTTT.

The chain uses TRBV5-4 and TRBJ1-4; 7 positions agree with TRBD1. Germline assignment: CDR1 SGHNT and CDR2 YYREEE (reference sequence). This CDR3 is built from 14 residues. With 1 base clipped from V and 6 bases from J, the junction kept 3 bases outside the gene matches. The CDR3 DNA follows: TGTGCCAGCAGCTTGAGCAGGGGGGATGAAAAACTGTTTTTT. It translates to CASSLSRGDEKLFF.